This T cell receptor (beta chain) emerged from a study of T cell repertoires in cytomegalovirus infection. About the research overall: Indications came from public TCR beta signatures; they pointed to CMV infection and to a matching HLA type.

Study observations and caveats: Predominance within the ex vivo response was attributable to HLA-C-restricted CMV-specific TCR beta clonotypes. Cumulative public TCR beta family frequency identified CMV carriers with the relevant HLA.

This clonotype has a count of ten or more. What it recognizes is unknown. In TCRdb, the reads were re-called with MiXCR into one record per CDR3 protein. The sample lists around 310,000 distinct CDR3 sequences, about a sixth occurring once. Material: PBMCs. This sequence was found in a human donor in good health (CMV status not recorded). Some clones in this sample may be carry-over from other donors' samples.

The CDR3, as DNA: TGTGCCAGCAGTTACTCGAGGGGGAACACTGAAGCTTTCTTT. This gives the protein CASSYSRGNTEAFF. The chain links TRBV6-5 to TRBJ1-1, with D possibly TRBD1 on 5 matching bases. Germline V gene sequence: CDR1 MNHEY, CDR2 SVGAGI. The V end was cut by 0 bases, the J end by 1 base, with 6 bases between. The CDR3 loop spans 14 amino acids.